The 15 T cell receptor beta chains below come from one sample, sequenced in a study of T cell repertoires in cytomegalovirus infection. TCRdb re-called the reads with MiXCR, one entry per CDR3 protein. The table shows about 830,000 distinct CDR3 sequences, with around a third occurring only once. Their target antigens are unknown. The sample consisted of cultured CD8+ T cells from PBMCs, taken from culture after CMV antigen stimulation. The receptors come from a human donor in good health (CMV status not recorded). Some clones in this sample may be carry-over from other donors' samples.

There are many counts of this clonotype. This chain uses TRBV7-6 with TRBJ2-6, with 9 nucleotides matching TRBD2. V gave up 1 base and J gave up 0 bases; unmatched junction bases: 10. This CDR3 has 20 amino acids. Germline lookup yields CDR1 SGHVS and CDR2 FNYEAQ. The CDR3 coding sequence is TGTGCCAGCAGCTTAGAAGTCTTAGCGGGGGATTACTCTGGGGCCAACGTCCTGACTTTC. This encodes CASSLEVLAGDYSGANVLTF.

The chain combines TRBV5-4 with TRBJ1-2; 7 nucleotides line up with TRBD1. Germline loops: CDR1 SGHNT, CDR2 YYREEE (reference sequence). The J segment lost 3 bases and the V segment lost 0 bases, leaving 5 bases of the junction unmatched. The CDR3 loop spans 15 amino acids. The CDR3 loop is CASSLAFGTDYGYTF. Written as DNA, the CDR3 is TGTGCCAGCAGCTTGGCATTTGGGACAGACTATGGCTACACCTTC.

This clonotype occurred a few times. The genes are TRBV6-1 and TRBJ2-1; 12 nucleotides align to TRBD2. V trimming: 1 base; J trimming: 6 bases; junction bases outside the gene matches: 4. CDR1 is MNHNS and CDR2 is SASEGT in the germline V gene. This CDR3 has 16 amino acids. The CDR3 reads CASSEVLAGGGNEQFF. CDR3 nucleotide sequence: TGTGCCAGCAGTGAAGTGCTAGCGGGGGGGGGCAATGAGCAGTTCTTC.

This chain uses TRBV2 with TRBJ2-3; D unresolved. The CDR3 has 17 amino acids. CDR1 is SNHLY and CDR2 is FYNNEI in the germline V gene. The V and J ends lost 2 bases and 0 bases respectively, with 15 bases between them. In DNA form, the CDR3 reads TGTGCCAGCAGTGAATCTTTGACGGATCCTAGCACAGATACGCAGTATTTT. Translating gives CASSESLTDPSTDTQYF.

This chain connects TRBV11-2 to TRBJ2-1; no reliable D call. Trimming stripped 5 bases from V and 4 bases from J, with 12 bases between. The V gene's germline CDR1 is SGHAT and CDR2 FQNNGV. The CDR3 sequence is 14 residues long. The DNA of the CDR3 is TGTGCCAGCAGCGCGTTGGGCCCATACAATGAGCAGTTCTTC. Encoded protein: CASSALGPYNEQFF.

The chain combines TRBV9 with TRBJ2-3; D is perhaps TRBD2 (7 bases). Deletions cut 0 bases from V and 0 bases from J, with 17 bases between. CDR3 length equals 18 residues. The V gene's germline CDR1 is SGDLS and CDR2 YYNGEE. CDR3 residues: CASSVVGGGPLSTDTQYF. The CDR3 DNA follows: TGTGCCAGCAGCGTAGTCGGCGGGGGCCCACTTAGCACAGATACGCAGTATTTT.

This clonotype was detected a few times. The rearrangement uses TRBV7-9 and TRBJ2-7; TRBD1 matches 12 bases. The germline V gene encodes CDR1 SEHNR and CDR2 FQNEAQ (reference sequence). J gave up 4 bases and V 3 bases, and 4 bases lay outside the gene matches. The CDR3 has 15 residues. This CDR3 reads CASSFRDRGLYEQYF. CDR3 DNA sequence: TGTGCCAGCAGCTTCCGGGACAGGGGGCTTTACGAGCAGTACTTC.

This clonotype turned up a few times. The CDR3 sequence: CASSQDLDQETQYF. The DNA of the CDR3 is TGCGCCAGCAGCCAAGATTTAGACCAAGAGACCCAGTACTTC. The chain carries TRBV4-3 and TRBJ2-5; D is unclear. The CDR3 covers 14 residues. V lost 0 bases to trimming and J lost 0 bases, with 5 bases between them. Germline values: CDR1 LGHNA, CDR2 YSLEER.

V gene TRBV6-5 combines with J gene TRBJ1-1; D remains unclear. The V end was cut by 4 bases, the J end by 4 bases, with 13 bases between. Germline V gene sequence: CDR1 MNHEY, CDR2 SVGAGI. This CDR3 spans 14 amino acids. The CDR3, as DNA: TGTGCCAGCAGTTTTGACATACGGCGCACTGAAGCTTTCTTT. Encoded protein: CASSFDIRRTEAFF.

This clonotype has only a few counts. The chain combines TRBV9 with TRBJ2-3; TRBD2 aligns across 14 bases. V lost 2 bases and J lost 0; bases outside the gene matches: 5. The CDR3 runs to 18 residues. Germline CDR1 and CDR2: SGDLS and YYNGEE. The CDR3 nucleotides are TGTGCCAGCAGCGTCGGACTAGCGGGGGGTACTAGCACAGATACGCAGTATTTT. It yields the protein CASSVGLAGGTSTDTQYF.

V gene TRBV7-9 combines with J gene TRBJ1-1; TRBD1 matches at 9 bases. The V gene's germline CDR1 is SEHNR and CDR2 FQNEAQ (reference sequence). This CDR3 contains 21 residues. J lost 0 bases, V lost 10 bases, and 27 bases had no gene match. CDR3 in amino acids: CATSSVQGTGRPYDMNTEAFF. CDR3 coding DNA: TGTGCCACCAGTTCCGTTCAGGGGACAGGGAGACCTTATGATATGAACACTGAAGCTTTCTTT.

Concerning this clonotype itself: Germline is not matched at one junction end, which may reflect a read error. The genes are TRBV7-6 and TRBJ1-3; D remains unclear. This CDR3 comprises 15 residues. CDR1 and CDR2 (germline): SGHVS, FNYEAQ. This CDR3 is CVSSLQPPDGNNIYF. The CDR3, as DNA: TGTGTCAGCAGCTTACAGCCGCCTGATGGAAACAACATATATTTT.

This chain links TRBV12-3 or TRBV12-4 with TRBJ1-5; D possibly corresponds to TRBD1 (5 bases). The CDR3 has 18 residues. The ends were cut back, 5 bases at V and 0 bases at J, with 20 bases in the middle. This CDR3 is CASSPVLGLTYSNQPQHF. In DNA form, the CDR3 reads TGTGCCAGCAGTCCCGTCCTGGGGCTGACGTATAGCAATCAGCCCCAGCATTTT.

The chain combines TRBV7-9 with TRBJ1-1, with 10 bases identical to TRBD1. V was clipped by 4 bases and J by 3 bases; unmatched bases: 5. CDR1 is SEHNR and CDR2 is FQNEAQ in the germline V gene (reference sequence). The CDR3 runs to 15 residues. CDR3 sequence (DNA): TGTGCCAGCAGCTCGGACAGGGGGTCGGACACTGAAGCTTTCTTT. Translating gives CASSSDRGSDTEAFF.

In its sample, this clonotype was seen a few times. This rearrangement joins TRBV7-8 to TRBJ2-5; D not certain. V lost 1 base and J lost 2, with 14 bases in between. Per the germline V gene, CDR1 is SGHVS and CDR2 is FQNEAQ. There are 16 residues in the CDR3. The chain's CDR3 is CASSLVGQLMQETQYF. As DNA, the CDR3 is TGTGCCAGCAGCTTAGTTGGCCAGCTAATGCAAGAGACCCAGTACTTC.